The rows below give T cell receptor beta chains drawn from one sample of a study of beta chain features in type 1 diabetes. Here immunoSEQ multiplex PCR was the method, and the copy in TCRdb shows in-frame clones only, minus some. This table has about 150,000 clones, more than 9.5% appearing once. The sample comprised central memory CD4+ T cells from blood. These receptors all come from a man younger than 35 in good health. CDR3s include the opening cysteine and the closing phenylalanine or tryptophan.

v_gene	j_gene	CDR3aa
TRBV9	TRBJ2-6	CASSEGLSGANVLTF
TRBV9	TRBJ2-1	CASSVGGLEVEQFF
TRBV23-1	TRBJ2-5	CASVIAGEDETQYF
TRBV4-2	TRBJ2-5	CASSGLAAQETQYF
TRBV6-5	TRBJ2-1	CASNNAGTGNNEQFF
TRBV19	TRBJ2-3	CASSMPGNTQYF
TRBV4-2	TRBJ2-2	CASSPTVTGELFF
TRBV6-1	TRBJ2-1	CASSEVRNEQFF
TRBV28	TRBJ1-2	CAGMGGGGGYTF
TRBV28	TRBJ1-1	CASRQGNTEAFF
TRBV28	TRBJ2-4	CASREGQGPSRDIQYF
TRBV20-1	TRBJ1-1	CSAQKNTEAFF
TRBV7-2	TRBJ1-1	CASRSGGRGTEAFF
TRBV27	TRBJ2-6	CASSLLTQSGANVLTF
TRBV9	TRBJ2-5	CASSVARGQETQYF
TRBV5-8	TRBJ2-3	CASSLLGTDTQYF
TRBV15	TRBJ2-3	CATSRDVSTDTQYF
TRBV5-1	TRBJ1-2	CASSLGGQQYGYTF
TRBV7-8	TRBJ2-7	CASSLVGISYEQYF
TRBV2	TRBJ2-3	CTSKGTSGGTQYF
TRBV5-4	TRBJ2-7	CASSLGGYEQYF
TRBV10-3	TRBJ1-3	CAITRGVANSGNTIYF
TRBV7-9	TRBJ2-1	CASSLVGDGELFF
TRBV25-1	TRBJ1-1	CASRKRQGAEAFF
TRBV18	TRBJ2-7	CASSGRTAAYEQYF
TRBV7-3	TRBJ1-1	CASSSGTEAFF
TRBV13	TRBJ2-2	CASRLGTSDTGELFF
TRBV28	TRBJ2-5	CASSLSGTSLKTQYF
TRBV29-1	TRBJ1-1	CSVVWDRGPTEAFF
TRBV7-9	TRBJ1-4	CASSRDRNEKLFF
TRBV14	TRBJ2-3	CASSQTGGRTQYF
TRBV11-2	TRBJ2-3	CASSWGLVSDTQYF
TRBV12-5	TRBJ2-2	CASGLSQGGENTGELFF
TRBV4-1	TRBJ1-2	CASSQGPGSDYGYTF
TRBV4-3	TRBJ2-5	CASSIGHSGETQYF
TRBV29-1	TRBJ2-4	CSVRGEGSSLAKNIQYF
TRBV5-1	TRBJ1-1	CASSLQGSNTEAFF
TRBV7-3	TRBJ2-3	CASRRGKIDTQYF
TRBV19	TRBJ2-1	CASSIPVPSYNEQFF
TRBV13	TRBJ2-1	CASSFLPSIGQGRNNEQFF
TRBV7-9	TRBJ2-5	CASSLEGGKKETQYF
TRBV6-6	TRBJ2-1	CATLAGGPYNEQFF
TRBV28	TRBJ2-7	CASRGRAYEQYF
TRBV7-2	TRBJ2-7	CASSSLAGGYEQYF
TRBV10-3	TRBJ2-2	CAISDVRAAGELFF
TRBV30	TRBJ1-6	CAWSVQYSPLHF
TRBV13	TRBJ1-4	CASRGRRVNTNEKLFF
TRBV5-1	-	CASSFGSGVDEQYF
TRBV28	TRBJ1-2	CASSPAGVGGYGYTF
TRBV25-1	TRBJ1-1	CASSENWNRNTEAFF
TRBV19	TRBJ2-3	CASRGLIAGVHTQYF
TRBV5-6	TRBJ2-7	CASSYISADYEQYF
TRBV5-1	TRBJ2-6	CAIQPSPSGANVLTF
TRBV6-5	TRBJ2-7	CASSYSIGEWGHF
TRBV11-2	TRBJ2-3	CASSLPLGARTDTQYF
TRBV6-5	TRBJ2-5	CATRKRDRETQYF
TRBV11-3	TRBJ2-3	CASSLGQGTYTDTQYF
TRBV7-8	TRBJ1-6	CASSGRCDSPLHF